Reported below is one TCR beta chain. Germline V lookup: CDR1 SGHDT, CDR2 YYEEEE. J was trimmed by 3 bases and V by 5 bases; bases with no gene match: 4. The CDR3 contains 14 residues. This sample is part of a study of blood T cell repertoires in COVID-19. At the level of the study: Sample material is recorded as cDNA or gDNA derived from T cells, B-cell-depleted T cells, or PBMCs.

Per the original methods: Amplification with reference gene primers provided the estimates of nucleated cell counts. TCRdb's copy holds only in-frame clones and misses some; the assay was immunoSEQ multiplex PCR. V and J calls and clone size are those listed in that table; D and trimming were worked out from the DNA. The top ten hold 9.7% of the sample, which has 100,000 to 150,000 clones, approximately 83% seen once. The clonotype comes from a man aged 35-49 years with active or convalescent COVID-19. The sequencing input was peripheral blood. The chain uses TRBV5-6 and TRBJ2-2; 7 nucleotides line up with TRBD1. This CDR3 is CASRRQGDTGELFF. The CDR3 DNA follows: TGTGCCAGCAGGAGACAGGGTGACACCGGGGAGCTGTTTTTT.